This T cell receptor beta chain came from a study of siplizumab effects on memory and regulatory T cells. As concerns this clone: Antigen unknown.

Clones were read by immunoSEQ multiplex PCR, and TCRdb kept only the in-frame ones, dropping some. The repertoire includes over 95,000 clones, just under 95% of them detected once, and roughly 0.16% sits in the top ten. Study-level points and caveats: Proliferating clones, CD4+ or CD8+, lacked an assignable naive or memory phenotype in roughly 80-96% of cases. Only a minor fraction of alloreactive clones mapped to unstimulated subsets.

Trimming shortened V by 3 bases and J by 0 bases, and 7 bases separated the two germline ends. Germline assignment: CDR1 SGDLS and CDR2 YYNGEE. The CDR3 extends over 14 amino acids. V usage is TRBV9 and J usage is TRBJ1-3; D not resolved. The sample comprised non-Treg CD4+ T cells sorted from blood. The source is a human donor in good health. CDR3 DNA: TGTGCCAGCAGCGGGGGAGGCTCTGGAAACACCATATATTTT. Its protein product is CASSGGGSGNTIYF.